This TCR beta chain was sequenced during a study of identical twins. There are a few counts of this clonotype. A single record per CDR3 protein comes from TCRdb applying MiXCR to the 5' RACE reads. The sample has hundreds of thousands of distinct CDR3 sequences; over 9% are singletons. There are 17 residues in the CDR3. Germline CDR1 and CDR2: WSHSY and SAAADI. V was pared by 0 bases and J by 0 bases, with 14 bases between. These data were also reused for a study on yellow fever vaccine responses in identical twins.

The sequence derives from a young woman in good health. This sequence joins TRBV10-2 and TRBJ1-2, with a possible D match to TRBD1 (5 bases). The specimen was CD8+ T cells sorted from blood. CDR3 sequence reads: CASSESTFRGSNYGYTF. As DNA, the CDR3 is TGCGCCAGCAGTGAGTCGACGTTTCGGGGGTCTAACTATGGCTACACCTTC.